The clone carrying this T cell receptor (beta chain) was detected only once. Its cognate antigen is unknown. A read error may be the cause here, since a much bigger clone is one base away. Constant-region priming of roughly 0.45 ug total RNA yielded TCR beta cDNA. Libraries of TCR beta came from three nested multiplex PCR rounds with slightly modified ARM-PCR. For around 11 cycles apiece, the opening two PCR rounds ran with TRBV1-TRBV30 forward primers and a C-beta reverse primer. One entry per CDR3 protein results from TCRdb running MiXCR on the multiplex PCR reads. The sample carries approximately 340,000 distinct CDR3 sequences, 65% recorded once. In addition to blood RNA drawn from unsorted whole blood, germline DNA was extracted. The sample comes from a study of tumor-infiltrating lymphocytes in primary liver carcinoma. Study-level information: Recorded tumor stage was T1-T3 N0M0, with diameters of roughly 4 to 11 cm. In every tissue type, samples returned a similar yield of roughly 3.65 to 8 million productive TCRbeta reads.

V lost 6 bases and J lost 2, with 15 bases in between. This CDR3 region has 14 residues. CDR1 and CDR2 (germline): SGHNT, YYREEE (reference sequence). Points from the study as a whole: Among the pair types, tumor region pairs showed more overlap than tumor-adjacent and tumor-blood pairs. Each sample was bulk and unsorted; consequently, CD4+ and CD8+ repertoires were not compared.

V and J are TRBV5-4 and TRBJ2-7, with D tentatively TRBD1 or TRBD2 (5 bases each). Source material: peripheral blood. The sequence was collected from a man aged 35 to 55 with primary liver carcinoma and hepatitis B virus infection. CDR3 bases: TGTGCCAGCATCCCCGGGACGGACGCCTACGAGCAGTACTTC. Translating it yields CASIPGTDAYEQYF. Full variable domain (outside the CDR3, taken from reference TRBV5-4 and TRBJ2-7): ETGVTQSPTHLIKTRGQQVTLRCSSQSGHNTVSWYQQALGQGPQFIFQYYREEENGRGNFPPRFSGLQFPNYSSELNVNALELDDSALYLCASIPGTDAYEQYFGPGTRLTVT.